This TCR beta chain was documented in a study of memory CD4+ T cells and cytomegalovirus serostatus. Study observations and caveats: CD4+ memory repertoires contained 67 of 164 reported CMV TCRbeta sequences.

Original processing methods: After removing out-of-frame reads, under 2.5 million distinct TCRbeta sequences remained. Repertoires were generated with immunoSEQ multiplex PCR, while TCRdb's copy carries only in-frame clones and drops some. The V and J calls and the clone size are those of that table, but D and trimming were determined from the DNA. The table includes 56,000 or so clones, around 80% detected once. Per the germline V gene, CDR1 is SNHLY and CDR2 is FYNNEI. Unmatched junction bases numbered 6, after V lost 6 bases and J lost 5 bases. This CDR3 contains 15 residues. Single viable CD3+CD4+CD8-CD45RO+ cells were sorted as the memory CD4+ T cells. Concerning this clone: No antigen is known for it.

Sequencing input: memory CD4+ T cells from blood. The receptor was derived from an adult in good health and CMV-seronegative. Some clones in this sample may be carry-over from other donors' samples. The V call is TRBV2, the J call TRBJ1-4, with 10 nucleotides matching TRBD1. CDR3 coding DNA: TGTGCCAGCAGAGCCCGGACAGGGGGAAATGAAAAACTGTTTTTT. Amino acid sequence: CASRARTGGNEKLFF.